The 18 T cell receptor beta chains below come from one sample, sequenced in a study of blood T cell repertoires in COVID-19 (dated by TCRdb to 2018 to 2020). The library was produced with the immunoSEQ multiplex PCR assay. TCRdb obtained this table from immuneACCESS and retained in-frame rearrangements with V and J assigned. These tables miss some clones; where compared with another copy, unresolved V genes account for less than half of the shortfall, and the remainder is unexplained. In this sample the table shows 170,000 or so clones, nearly 90% of which occur a single time. About 2.1% of the sample is taken by the ten largest. The source material was peripheral blood. All receptors derive from a man aged 18-30 years who had recovered from COVID-19.

The chain uses TRBV6-6 and TRBJ1-4; possibly TRBD1 for D (6 bases). Germline V CDR1 and CDR2: MNHNY, SVGAGI (reference sequence). V was pared by 2 bases and J by 7 bases, with 11 bases between. The CDR3 is 14 residues long. The CDR3 here is CASSYPTTGEKLFF. The DNA of the CDR3 is TGTGCCAGCAGTTACCCGACGACAGGTGAAAAACTGTTTTTT.

This rearrangement joins TRBV6-1 to TRBJ2-6; D is undetermined. This CDR3 spans 15 amino acids. V was shortened by 1 base and J by 0 bases, with 4 bases between the two germline ends. Germline CDR1 reads MNHNS; CDR2 reads SASEGT. The CDR3 loop is CASSEGASGANVLTF. The CDR3 coding sequence is TGTGCCAGCAGTGAAGGGGCCTCTGGGGCCAACGTCCTGACTTTC.

This clone showed up just a few times. The V and J genes are TRBV7-9 and TRBJ2-3, with 9 bases aligning to TRBD1. Trimming took 6 bases from V and 4 from J; bases not matched to a gene: 8. Germline CDR1 SEHNR, CDR2 FQNEAQ (reference sequence). The CDR3 contains 15 residues. The CDR3 DNA reads as TGTGCCAGCAGACGACAGGGGGGACTCCCAGATACGCAGTATTTT. Protein: CASRRQGGLPDTQYF.

The V call is TRBV4-3, the J call TRBJ2-1, with TRBD2 identical over 9 bases. Germline V gives CDR1 LGHNA, CDR2 YSLEER. This CDR3 comprises 17 residues. Trimming removed 4 bases from V and 4 bases from J; junction bases left unmatched: 11. This CDR3 is CASSPSLIAGEYNEQFF. The CDR3 DNA sequence: TGCGCCAGCAGCCCTTCTCTTATAGCGGGAGAATACAATGAGCAGTTCTTC.

The table lists this clone with a count of one. In DNA, the CDR3 is TGTGCCAGCAGTTCGATGACAGCTATGAACACTGAAGCTTTCTTT. Encoded protein: CASSSMTAMNTEAFF. This chain uses TRBV7-8 with TRBJ1-1; D is possibly TRBD1 (5 bases). V was cut by 6 bases and J by 0 bases, with 14 bases left in between. Germline V CDR1 and CDR2: SGHVS, FQNEAQ. The CDR3 spans 15 residues.

The chain has TRBV5-8 and TRBJ2-5; 9 bases are a match to TRBD2. Trimming cost V 4 bases and J 5 bases; bases outside gene matches: 9. CDR1 SGHTS and CDR2 YDEGEE come from the germline V gene. This CDR3 is built from 15 residues. This CDR3 is CASSPREGLPETQYF. The CDR3 DNA follows: TGTGCCAGCAGCCCGCGGGAGGGACTACCGGAGACCCAGTACTTC.

V gene TRBV6-2 or TRBV6-3 combines with J gene TRBJ2-1, with 8 positions matching TRBD1. J was trimmed by 6 bases and V by 2 bases; bases with no gene match: 12. CDR3 length: 17 amino acids. Germline V CDR1 and CDR2: MNHEY, SVGEGT. For the CDR3, the DNA is TGTGCCAGCAGTTACATCCCGACAGGGGCGAACCTCAATGAGCAGTTCTTC. It codes for CASSYIPTGANLNEQFF.

This sequence joins TRBV19 and TRBJ2-7, with a tentative D call TRBD1 (7 bases). CDR1 and CDR2 from the germline V gene are LNHDA and SQIVND (reference sequence). The CDR3 contains 14 residues. V was shortened by 3 bases and J by 3 bases, with 12 bases between the two germline ends. The CDR3 is CASSIAGQRYEQYF. The CDR3 coding sequence is TGTGCCAGTAGTATCGCGGGACAGCGCTACGAGCAGTACTTC.

CDR3: CASSFQGGTGELFF. For the CDR3, the DNA is TGTGCCAGCAGTTTCCAGGGTGGTACCGGGGAGCTGTTTTTT. V usage is TRBV6-5 and J usage is TRBJ2-2; tentatively, D is TRBD1 (5 bases). This CDR3 contains 14 residues. The V gene lost 4 bases and the J gene lost 5 bases, with 11 bases spanning the gap. The germline gives CDR1 MNHEY, CDR2 SVGAGI.

This chain links TRBV30 with TRBJ2-2; 8 positions agree with TRBD2. The germline V gene has CDR1 GTSNPN and CDR2 SVGIG (reference sequence). J gave up 7 bases and V 5 bases, and 9 bases lay outside the gene matches. This CDR3 is built from 14 residues. The CDR3 DNA sequence: TGTGCCTGGGAGCGGGAGCGGGTCGGCGGGGAGCTGTTTTTT. The encoded protein is CAWERERVGGELFF.

V usage is TRBV10-2 and J usage is TRBJ2-3; 9 bases fit TRBD1. The CDR3 length is 13 residues. In germline, CDR1 is WSHSY, CDR2 SAAADI. Losses at the gene ends were 7 bases for V and 4 bases for J; bases not matched to a gene: 3. The CDR3 sequence is CASKGTGPDTQYF. The CDR3 DNA follows: TGCGCCAGCAAGGGGACAGGGCCAGATACGCAGTATTTT.

The V call is TRBV6-2 or TRBV6-3, the J call TRBJ2-1; TRBD2 might be the D (6 bases). Germline loops: CDR1 MNHEY, CDR2 SVGEGT. The CDR3 is 13 residues long. V lost 2 bases and J 4 bases, leaving 6 bases between the germline ends. CDR3 loop: CASSYGLYNEQFF. CDR3 in DNA: TGTGCCAGCAGTTACGGACTATACAATGAGCAGTTCTTC.

This sequence joins TRBV4-3 and TRBJ1-4, with 7 bases aligning to TRBD1. Trimming at V came to 0 bases and at J to 3 bases, leaving 10 bases not matched to a gene. CDR1 is LGHNA and CDR2 is YSLEER in the germline V gene. The CDR3 sequence is 18 residues long. CDR3 DNA: TGCGCCAGCAGCCAAGAGTATGAGGGGGCGCGAGCTAATGAAAAACTGTTTTTT. Translation gives CASSQEYEGARANEKLFF.

The chain uses TRBV14 and TRBJ2-2; 13 nucleotides match TRBD2. The CDR3 consists of 15 residues. J lost 9 bases, V lost 4 bases, and 5 bases had no gene match. Germline lookup yields CDR1 SGHDN and CDR2 FVKESK. CDR3 DNA sequence: TGTGCCAGCAGCCCCGGGACTAGCGGGGTCAGGGAGCTGTTTTTT. This encodes CASSPGTSGVRELFF.

J is TRBJ1-5 and V is TRBV28; D might be TRBD1 (5 bases). The CDR3 length is 13 residues. Trimming left V 2 bases short and J 7 bases short, with 9 bases between. The germline V gene has CDR1 MDHEN and CDR2 SYDVKM. As DNA, the CDR3 is TGTGCCAGCAGTTTAACAGGAAACCAGCCCCAGCATTTT. Translating gives CASSLTGNQPQHF.

The chain joins TRBV28 to TRBJ2-7; the match to TRBD2 covers 10 bases. The CDR3 consists of 13 residues. Germline V gene lookup returns CDR1 MDHEN and CDR2 SYDVKM. The V gene end was trimmed by 8 bases and the J gene end by 2 bases; junction bases not matched to a gene: 3. CDR3 residues: CASRTSGTYEQYF. CDR3 bases: TGTGCCAGCCGGACTAGCGGAACCTACGAGCAGTACTTC.

The chain links TRBV9 to TRBJ2-5; D might be TRBD2 (5 bases). The CDR3 has 13 amino acids. V was shortened by 3 bases and J by 4 bases, with 10 bases between the two germline ends. CDR1 is SGDLS and CDR2 is YYNGEE in the germline V gene. CDR3 sequence: CASSAPRGETQYF. CDR3 coding DNA: TGTGCCAGCAGCGCCCCCCGGGGAGAGACCCAGTACTTC.

V usage is TRBV19 and J usage is TRBJ2-6; TRBD2 aligns across 8 bases. This CDR3 spans 15 amino acids. The trim removed 4 bases at V and 4 bases at J, leaving 3 bases unmatched. Germline V lookup: CDR1 LNHDA, CDR2 SQIVND (reference sequence). CDR3 loop: CASSTTSGGANVLTF. The CDR3 nucleotides read TGTGCCAGTAGTACCACTAGCGGCGGGGCCAACGTCCTGACTTTC.